These T cell receptor beta chains were read from a single sample in a study of monozygotic twins with inflammatory bowel disease. TCRdb re-called the 5' RACE reads, yielding one record per CDR3 amino acid sequence without DNA. The sample has roughly 320,000 distinct CDR3 sequences. Sequenced sample: blood. The receptors here all came from a human donor with ulcerative colitis or Crohn's disease, or a healthy co-twin of an affected twin (not recorded which). CDR3s include the opening cysteine and the closing phenylalanine or tryptophan.

TRBV7-7,TRBJ2-7,CASSLGWDTSYEQYF
TRBV28,TRBJ2-7,CASTTSGSSYEQYF
TRBV11-2,TRBJ1-5,CASSLEGQPQHF
TRBV29-1,TRBJ2-3,CSVERQGLAGVQTDTQYF
TRBV7-2,TRBJ2-7,CASSLHRGQVGCEQYF
TRBV24-1,TRBJ2-7,CATSETGQIYEQYF
TRBV14,TRBJ1-1,CASSFNPNTEAFF
TRBV12-3/TRBV12-4,TRBJ1-4,CASSLSSEEKLFF
TRBV20-1,TRBJ2-6,CSARDKGQIGAGANVLTF
TRBV20-1,TRBJ1-1,CSARVIAQGNTEAFF
TRBV12-3/TRBV12-4,TRBJ1-2,CASILGGTSGGYTF
TRBV7-9,TRBJ2-2,CASSSNRGRNTGELFF
TRBV12-3/TRBV12-4,TRBJ1-5,CASSFSLGHGAPQHF
TRBV5-4,TRBJ2-5,CASSLKAVETQYF
TRBV4-3,TRBJ1-1,CASSQERTVYAEAFF
TRBV5-1,TRBJ2-7,CASSLEAASYEQYF